This is a list of T cell receptor beta chains from one sample in a study of beta chain features in type 1 diabetes. Libraries were prepared by immunoSEQ multiplex PCR; TCRdb keeps only in-frame clonotypes and omits some of them. The sample lists about 470,000 clones, around 30% occurring once. The source material was naive CD4+ T cells from blood. These receptors came from a young man in good health. CDR3s include the opening cysteine and the closing phenylalanine or tryptophan. Fields, in order: clone size, V gene, CDR3 protein. Clone size is given for some rows only: seen once, a few or many times, or a class if the clone is expanded.

few | TRBV25-1 | CASSGDRSSYNEQFF
few | TRBV7-2 | CASSLESGSIYEQYF
few | TRBV4-1 | CASSQATGGFGTNEKLFF
- | TRBV5-1 | CASSGDSLNTEAFF
- | TRBV5-1 | CASSQIETGSDEQFF
few | TRBV6-1 | CASSPSGSRETQYF
- | TRBV28 | CASDGRVGTYEQYF
- | TRBV2 | CASPSGNPPTYNEQFF
- | TRBV5-4 | CASSSSRDMNEQFF
- | TRBV27 | CASSPERWWRHNEQFF
few | TRBV25-1 | CASSASGRGRFTDTQYF
- | TRBV6-6 | CASTSQGNQPQHF
few | TRBV29-1 | CSVVKDSYNEQFF
- | TRBV5-5 | CASSDTGLRTDTQYF
- | TRBV6-6 | CASSPTGSQGDDEQFF
- | TRBV6-1 | CASSETGGETQYF
- | TRBV6-1 | CAGTLRGLSTDTQYF
few | TRBV25-1 | CASTASGWGSYEQYF
few | TRBV6-6 | CASSYRGETQYF
- | TRBV9 | CASSKGASYEQYF
few | TRBV30 | CAWTTSGRYEQFF
few | TRBV18 | CASSRAGSYEQYF
- | TRBV19 | CASSIGGGMDNEQFF
- | TRBV30 | CAWRLSGQGYGYTF
few | TRBV19 | CASSILRSGANVLTF
- | TRBV29-1 | CSVPLGPNTIYF
few | TRBV29-1 | CSVERGLNLVTEAFF
- | TRBV7-2 | CASSLVTSGNSYEQYF
- | TRBV7-9 | CASTSWSTGGAGIDNEQFF